This is a list of T cell receptor beta chains from one sample in a study of blood T cell repertoires in COVID-19. Only in-frame clones appear in the TCRdb table, and some are missing; sequencing was by immunoSEQ multiplex PCR. In the table there are roughly 400,000 clones, roughly nine tenths of which are singletons. The sample was PBMCs or T cells enriched from blood (not recorded which). Receptors originate from a woman in her forties who had been exposed to COVID-19. CDR3s include the opening cysteine and the closing phenylalanine or tryptophan. The D gene is left open where the match is weak. Some rows mark clone size as missing; the rest say once, few, many or name a class of expanded clone.

J gene: TRBJ2-7
V gene: TRBV6-5
clone size: -
D gene: -
CDR3 length: 14
CDR3 protein: CASSYTGTTWEQYF
CDR3 DNA: TGTGCCAGCAGTTACACTGGGACAACCTGGGAGCAGTACTTC

J gene: TRBJ1-5
V gene: TRBV5-6
clone size: -
D gene: -
CDR3 length: 17
CDR3 protein: CASSLGAGEYAGQPQHF
CDR3 DNA: TGTGCCAGCAGCTTGGGGGCAGGGGAGTACGCTGGTCAGCCCCAGCATTTT

J gene: TRBJ1-5
V gene: TRBV3-1/TRBV3-2
clone size: -
D gene: TRBD1
CDR3 length: 16
CDR3 protein: CASSQGAGTGNQPQHF
CDR3 DNA: TGTGCCAGCAGCCAAGGGGCGGGGACAGGGAATCAGCCCCAGCATTTT

J gene: TRBJ1-2
V gene: TRBV3-1/TRBV3-2
clone size: once
D gene: TRBD1
CDR3 length: 19
CDR3 protein: CASSVRVPPGDRGDRGYTF
CDR3 DNA: TGTGCCAGCAGCGTTAGAGTACCGCCCGGGGACAGGGGAGATAGGGGCTACACCTTC

J gene: TRBJ2-3
V gene: TRBV9
clone size: -
D gene: -
CDR3 length: 16
CDR3 protein: CASSPLGGASTDTQYF
CDR3 DNA: TGTGCCAGCAGCCCCCTTGGGGGGGCTAGCACAGATACGCAGTATTTT

J gene: TRBJ1-1
V gene: TRBV7-2
clone size: few
D gene: -
CDR3 length: 14
CDR3 protein: CASSSRSRGTEAFF
CDR3 DNA: TGTGCCAGCAGCTCCAGGAGCCGGGGCACTGAAGCTTTCTTT

J gene: TRBJ2-1
V gene: TRBV4-1
clone size: -
D gene: TRBD2
CDR3 length: 17
CDR3 protein: CASSHQSSGTAYNEQFF
CDR3 DNA: TGCGCCAGCAGCCACCAAAGTAGCGGGACCGCCTACAATGAGCAGTTCTTC

J gene: TRBJ1-4
V gene: TRBV2
clone size: -
D gene: TRBD1
CDR3 length: 14
CDR3 protein: CASSVGRGNEKLFF
CDR3 DNA: TGTGCCAGCAGTGTCGGCAGGGGGAATGAAAAACTGTTTTTT

J gene: TRBJ1-2
V gene: TRBV7-9
clone size: -
D gene: TRBD1
CDR3 length: 14
CDR3 protein: CASSKTGGTYGYTF
CDR3 DNA: TGTGCCAGCAGCAAAACAGGGGGCACCTATGGCTACACCTTC

J gene: TRBJ2-3
V gene: TRBV27
clone size: -
D gene: TRBD2
CDR3 length: 16
CDR3 protein: CASSLRTSGGTDTQYF
CDR3 DNA: TGTGCCAGCAGTTTAAGGACTAGCGGGGGCACAGATACGCAGTATTTT

J gene: TRBJ2-3
V gene: TRBV27
clone size: -
D gene: -
CDR3 length: 14
CDR3 protein: CASSFIGGLATQYF
CDR3 DNA: TGTGCCAGCAGTTTCATCGGGGGGCTGGCTACGCAGTATTTT

J gene: TRBJ2-7
V gene: TRBV18
clone size: -
D gene: -
CDR3 length: 15
CDR3 protein: CASSPRDLVSYEQYF
CDR3 DNA: TGTGCCAGCTCACCACGGGACTTAGTCTCCTACGAGCAGTACTTC

J gene: TRBJ1-1
V gene: TRBV13
clone size: -
D gene: -
CDR3 length: 16
CDR3 protein: CASSPSWRGGWTEAFF
CDR3 DNA: TGTGCCAGCAGCCCGAGTTGGAGGGGCGGATGGACTGAAGCTTTCTTT

J gene: TRBJ2-2
V gene: TRBV11-3
clone size: -
D gene: -
CDR3 length: 16
CDR3 protein: CASSLVASIVTGELFF
CDR3 DNA: TGTGCCAGCAGCTTAGTAGCTAGTATTGTAACCGGGGAGCTGTTTTTT

J gene: TRBJ2-4
V gene: TRBV7-2
clone size: -
D gene: TRBD1
CDR3 length: 16
CDR3 protein: CASSRDSLLAKNIQYF
CDR3 DNA: TGTGCCAGCAGTCGGGACAGCTTACTAGCCAAAAACATTCAGTACTTC

J gene: TRBJ1-1
V gene: TRBV10-2
clone size: -
D gene: -
CDR3 length: 12
CDR3 protein: CASSERGYEAFF
CDR3 DNA: TGCGCCAGCAGTGAGAGGGGTTATGAAGCTTTCTTT

J gene: TRBJ2-7
V gene: TRBV3-1/TRBV3-2
clone size: -
D gene: TRBD2
CDR3 length: 14
CDR3 protein: CASSPGLADYEQYF
CDR3 DNA: TGTGCCAGCAGCCCTGGACTAGCGGACTACGAGCAGTACTTC

J gene: TRBJ2-1
V gene: TRBV29-1
clone size: -
D gene: TRBD2
CDR3 length: 15
CDR3 protein: CSVPRLAGIYNEQFF
CDR3 DNA: TGCAGCGTTCCGAGACTAGCGGGGATATACAATGAGCAGTTCTTC

J gene: TRBJ2-1
V gene: TRBV18
clone size: -
D gene: -
CDR3 length: 14
CDR3 protein: CASSPRQDHGEQFF
CDR3 DNA: TGTGCCAGCTCGCCTCGACAGGACCACGGTGAGCAGTTCTTC

J gene: TRBJ1-2
V gene: TRBV4-1
clone size: -
D gene: TRBD1
CDR3 length: 14
CDR3 protein: CASSQDEGANGYTF
CDR3 DNA: TGCGCCAGCAGCCAAGATGAGGGGGCAAATGGCTACACCTTC

J gene: TRBJ1-4
V gene: TRBV19
clone size: -
D gene: TRBD1
CDR3 length: 14
CDR3 protein: CASSTTGSGEKLFF
CDR3 DNA: TGTGCCAGTAGTACGACAGGGTCGGGGGAAAAACTGTTTTTT

J gene: TRBJ1-3
V gene: TRBV18
clone size: once
D gene: -
CDR3 length: 13
CDR3 protein: CASSPNIGNTIYF
CDR3 DNA: TGTGCCAGCTCACCAAACATCGGAAACACCATATATTTT

J gene: TRBJ1-2
V gene: TRBV18
clone size: -
D gene: TRBD1
CDR3 length: 13
CDR3 protein: CASSPDRAYGYTF
CDR3 DNA: TGTGCCAGCTCCCCGGACAGGGCCTATGGCTACACCTTC

J gene: TRBJ1-2
V gene: TRBV30
clone size: once
D gene: -
CDR3 length: 11
CDR3 protein: CAWMGGGGYTF
CDR3 DNA: TGTGCCTGGATGGGTGGGGGCGGCTACACCTTC

J gene: TRBJ2-3
V gene: TRBV9
clone size: -
D gene: TRBD2
CDR3 length: 18
CDR3 protein: CASSTEGLLAGFTDTQYF
CDR3 DNA: TGTGCCAGCAGCACGGAGGGGCTACTAGCGGGATTCACAGATACGCAGTATTTT